These 24 T cell receptor beta chains came from one sample sequenced in a study of cytomegalovirus exposure and HLA in healthy donors. 60 Vbeta and 13 Jbeta primers were used in PCR. Sequenced by immunoSEQ multiplex PCR; TCRdb stores in-frame clones only, minus some. The sample consists of roughly 180,000 clones, around 80% of them appearing once. Sample: PBMCs. All receptors derive from a boy under 10 years old in good health and CMV-seronegative.

V is TRBV30 and J is TRBJ2-7; 7 bases line up with TRBD2. CDR1 and CDR2 (germline): GTSNPN, SVGIG (reference sequence). The CDR3 extends over 13 amino acids. The V and J ends lost 0 bases and 6 bases, in that order; junction bases with no gene match: 5. CDR3 DNA sequence: TGTGCCTGGAGTGTCGGGGGAGGGGCCGAGCAGTACGTC. Its translation: CAWSVGGGAEQYV.

This clone was counted a single time. The germline gene is not matched at one end of the junction; a read error may be the cause. The J gene is TRBJ2-7, the V gene TRBV5-6, with D possibly matching TRBD1 (6 bases). Germline V lookup: CDR1 SGHDT, CDR2 YYEEEE. The CDR3 loop spans 14 amino acids. The CDR3 here is CAGSLRGIDYEQYF. CDR3 in DNA: TGTGCCGGCAGCTTGAGGGGGATCGACTACGAGCAGTACTTC.

The genes are TRBV28 and TRBJ1-5; weak D call: TRBD1 (5 bases). CDR1 is MDHEN, CDR2 SYDVKM, per germline. Trimming shortened V by 4 bases and J by 0 bases, and 16 bases separated the two germline ends. The CDR3 contains 17 residues. The CDR3 protein is CASSSTTRDYSNQPQHF. The CDR3 DNA follows: TGTGCCAGCAGTTCGACAACCCGGGACTATAGCAATCAGCCCCAGCATTTT.

V gene TRBV5-5 combines with J gene TRBJ1-5; the match to TRBD1 covers 7 bases. Germline V lookup: CDR1 SGHKS, CDR2 YYEKEE (reference sequence). The CDR3 runs 15 residues. Trimming took 1 base from V and 3 from J; bases not matched to a gene: 4. The CDR3 loop reads CASSLTGTVNQPQHF. In DNA form, the CDR3 reads TGTGCCAGCAGCTTGACCGGGACAGTCAATCAGCCCCAGCATTTT.

This chain uses TRBV13 with TRBJ1-3; D is uncertain. Germline V gene sequence: CDR1 PRHDT, CDR2 FYEKMQ (reference sequence). Deletions cut 5 bases from V and 0 bases from J, with 11 bases between. The CDR3 runs 15 residues. CDR3: CASSLRLSSGNTIYF. DNA for the CDR3: TGTGCCAGCAGCCTAAGACTGAGCTCTGGAAACACCATATATTTT.

The rearrangement uses TRBV19 and TRBJ2-1; 9 nucleotides match TRBD1. The V gene's germline CDR1 is LNHDA and CDR2 SQIVND (reference sequence). The CDR3 contains 15 residues. With V trimmed by 5 bases and J by 8 bases, 10 bases remained unmatched. The CDR3: CASSLMTGGGHEQFF. In DNA, the CDR3 is TGTGCCAGTAGTCTGATGACAGGGGGAGGGCATGAGCAGTTCTTC.

About this clone itself: Given the absence of the conserved phenylalanine or tryptophan at the CDR3 end, a read error is likely. J is TRBJ1-1 and V is TRBV7-2; 8 bases match TRBD1. CDR1 and CDR2 (germline): SGHTA, FQGNSA. The CDR3 has 13 residues. The V segment lost 8 bases and the J segment 5 bases; nucleotides outside the gene matches: 7. For the CDR3, the DNA is TGTGCCAGCGGACAGGGAGTTGGGACTGAAGCTTTCCTT. As protein: CASGQGVGTEAFL.

Only one count was recorded for this clone. V gene TRBV2 combines with J gene TRBJ1-2; D perhaps matches TRBD1 (5 bases). The V end lost 5 bases, the J end lost 4 bases, and 17 bases lay between the germline ends. CDR3 length: 15 amino acids. CDR1 and CDR2 (germline): SNHLY, FYNNEI. For the CDR3, the DNA is TGTGCCAGCAGTTCGACCGGGGGGAGCCTCTATGGCTACACCTTC. As protein: CASSSTGGSLYGYTF.

The V gene is TRBV6-1, the J gene TRBJ2-2; 8 nucleotides agree with TRBD2. The CDR3 contains 14 residues. V lost 8 bases, J lost 8 bases, and 10 bases stayed unmatched. Germline-derived CDR1 and CDR2 are MNHNS and SASEGT. CDR3 nucleotide sequence: TGTGCCAGCCTTCGGGGGGGGCAGTATGGGGAGCTGTTTTTT. Its translation is CASLRGGQYGELFF.

The V and J genes are TRBV2 and TRBJ1-5; D possibly corresponds to TRBD1 (6 bases). V was shortened by 8 bases and J by 4 bases, with 15 bases between the two germline ends. CDR1 is SNHLY, CDR2 FYNNEI, per germline. The CDR3 is 14 amino acids. This CDR3 reads CASSYRQENQPQHF. The CDR3 bases are TGTGCCAGCTCCTATCGACAGGAGAATCAGCCCCAGCATTTT.

V is TRBV5-6 and J is TRBJ2-7; TRBD2 matches at 11 bases. Germline values: CDR1 SGHDT, CDR2 YYEEEE. The CDR3 runs to 13 residues. Germline trimming cut 8 bases from V and 4 bases from J; bases unmatched to any gene: 5. CDR3 amino acids: CASRLAGRYEQYF. The DNA of the CDR3 is TGTGCCAGTCGACTAGCGGGACGGTACGAGCAGTACTTC.

V gene TRBV6-1 combines with J gene TRBJ2-7, with TRBD1 matching over 7 bases. The CDR3 has 13 amino acids. Germline V gene lookup returns CDR1 MNHNS and CDR2 SASEGT. Trimming at V came to 8 bases and at J to 3 bases, leaving 7 bases not matched to a gene. The CDR3 sequence: CASGGTDHYEQYF. CDR3 nucleotides: TGTGCCAGCGGTGGGACAGATCACTACGAGCAGTACTTC.

This clone was picked up a small number of times. The chain combines TRBV5-4 with TRBJ1-2; D is uncertain. CDR3 size: 14 residues. Germline values: CDR1 SGHNT, CDR2 YYREEE (reference sequence). Between the trimmed V and J ends, which lost 3 bases and 1 base, there was a span of 10 bases. In DNA, the CDR3 is TGTGCCAGCAGCTCATCGACAATTAACTATGGCTACACCTTC. Translating gives CASSSSTINYGYTF.

The J gene is TRBJ2-1, the V gene TRBV19; D is undetermined. There are 11 residues in the CDR3. Germline CDR1 LNHDA, CDR2 SQIVND (reference sequence). Trimming removed 7 bases from V and 5 bases from J, with 6 bases in between. The CDR3 DNA sequence: TGTGCCAGTAACAGCCACAATGAGCAGTTCTTC. Its protein product is CASNSHNEQFF.

This clone was seen more than once but under ten times. This chain connects TRBV9 to TRBJ2-5, with 12 bases matching TRBD2. The CDR3 has 16 amino acids. Germline V gene data show CDR1 as SGDLS and CDR2 as YYNGEE. V lost 2 bases, J lost 2 bases, and 4 bases stayed unmatched. The CDR3 region is CASSVNLAGGQETQYF. The CDR3 DNA follows: TGTGCCAGCAGCGTGAATCTAGCGGGAGGGCAAGAGACCCAGTACTTC.

Only one count was recorded for this clone. The CDR3 nucleotides are TGTGCCACCAGCAGAGATCCCAATGGCAATCAGCCCCAGCATTTT. Protein: CATSRDPNGNQPQHF. The rearrangement joins TRBV15 to TRBJ1-5; D unclear. Looked up from germline, CDR1 is LNHNV and CDR2 is YYDKDF (reference sequence). The CDR3 length is 15 residues. V lost 0 bases to trimming and J lost 2 bases, with 8 bases between them.

With regard to this clone: A read error may account for a junction end that differs from germline. This rearrangement joins TRBV19 to TRBJ2-2; 11 bases align to TRBD2. The germline gives CDR1 LNHDA, CDR2 SQIVND (reference sequence). The CDR3 has 14 amino acids. The CDR3 reads CGSGRAISPGELFF. The CDR3 bases are TGCGGTAGCGGGAGGGCCATATCCCCCGGGGAGCTGTTTTTT.

This clone was seen just once. The chain recombines TRBV18 with TRBJ2-3, with D perhaps TRBD2 (5 bases). Trimming took off 1 base at V and 4 bases at J, with 9 bases between the two ends. CDR1 KGHSH and CDR2 LQKENI come from the germline V gene. There are 14 residues in the CDR3. The CDR3 here is CASSPRNSADTQYF. DNA of the CDR3: TGTGCCAGCTCACCACGTAATAGCGCAGATACGCAGTATTTT.

The chain uses TRBV5-8 and TRBJ2-1; TRBD1 might be the D (5 bases). Germline lookup yields CDR1 SGHTS and CDR2 YDEGEE. Deletions cut 5 bases from V and 4 bases from J, with 16 bases between. The CDR3 sequence is 15 residues long. Written as DNA, the CDR3 is TGTGCCAGCAGTCCGCTGGGGCCAATTTACAATGAGCAGTTCTTC. Translation: CASSPLGPIYNEQFF. The complete variable domain, with remaining parts taken from reference TRBV5-8 and TRBJ2-1, reads EAGVTQSPTHLIKTRGQQATLRCSPISGHTSVYWYQQALGLGLQFLLWYDEGEERNRGNFPPRFSGRQFPNYSSELNVNALELEDSALYLCASSPLGPIYNEQFFGPGTRLTVL.

The chain joins TRBV7-2 to TRBJ1-2; a possible D gene is TRBD1 (5 bases). V lost 1 base and J 1 base, leaving 13 bases between the germline ends. CDR1 SGHTA and CDR2 FQGNSA come from the germline V gene. The CDR3 totals 16 residues. The CDR3: CASSLVAGQRNYGYTF. In nucleotides, the CDR3 is TGTGCCAGCAGCTTAGTAGCAGGGCAGCGTAACTATGGCTACACCTTC. The whole variable domain, filled in from reference TRBV7-2 and TRBJ1-2, reads GAGVSQSPSNKVTEKGKDVELRCDPISGHTALYWYRQSLGQGLEFLIYFQGNSAPDKSGLPSDRFSAERTGGSVSTLTIQRTQQEDSAVYLCASSLVAGQRNYGYTFGSGTRLTVV.

This sequence joins TRBV30 and TRBJ1-6; D gene unclear. Germline V gene data show CDR1 as GTSNPN and CDR2 as SVGIG (reference sequence). Trimming left V 0 bases short and J 5 bases short, with 8 bases between. The CDR3 loop spans 14 amino acids. This chain's CDR3 is CAWSVTVDNSPLHF. CDR3 DNA: TGTGCCTGGAGTGTTACGGTCGATAATTCACCCCTCCACTTT.

This chain joins TRBV11-2 and TRBJ2-1, with TRBD2 matching 8 bases. The V gene's germline CDR1 is SGHAT and CDR2 FQNNGV. The CDR3 totals 15 residues. Trimming removed 5 bases from V and 7 bases from J; junction bases left unmatched: 10. The CDR3 is CASSKIAGRWNEQFF. The CDR3 DNA follows: TGTGCCAGCAGCAAAATAGCGGGAAGGTGGAATGAGCAGTTCTTC.

The V gene is TRBV6-5, the J gene TRBJ1-2; 7 bases fit TRBD1. Germline V gene data show CDR1 as MNHEY and CDR2 as SVGAGI. Trimming at V came to 6 bases and at J to 3 bases, leaving 7 bases not matched to a gene. This CDR3 is built from 14 residues. CDR3 in amino acids: CASRGLGTDYGYTF. For the CDR3, the DNA is TGTGCCAGCAGAGGACTCGGGACAGACTATGGCTACACCTTC.

The chain employs TRBV7-2 and TRBJ1-3; D uncertain. Germline lookup yields CDR1 SGHTA and CDR2 FQGNSA. Trimming took off 0 bases at V and 0 bases at J, with 6 bases between the two ends. The CDR3 is 15 residues long. CDR3 nucleotides: TGTGCCAGCAGCTTAGCGATGCGCTCTGGAAACACCATATATTTT. Translated: CASSLAMRSGNTIYF.